This T cell receptor beta chain appears in the sequencing data of a study of T cells in Graves' hyperthyroidism and ophthalmopathy (dated by TCRdb to the late 2010s). Background on the whole study: Peripheral blood samples were taken at initial diagnosis, before any treatment was given. To identify distinguishing TCR V-J signatures, a discovery cohort of 95 to 100 patients was used, comprising under 45 with Graves' ophthalmopathy and 57 with stable Graves' hyperthyroidism. Prospective prediction of ophthalmopathy was tested in an independent validation cohort of fewer than 20 hyperthyroidism patients and 15 to 17 patients who later progressed to ophthalmopathy. The roughly 91 discovery patients were randomly divided into training and test sets at a 7:3 ratio. In about 6 Graves' hyperthyroidism patients, the study also compared T-cell repertoires from thyroid tissue with T-cell repertoires from blood. After sampling, hyperthyroidism patients received methimazole starting at 30 mg daily, and ophthalmopathy patients received high-dose intravenous methylprednisolone. According to the paper, TCR Vbeta CDR3 sequencing was carried out on more than 120 peripheral blood samples, which came from fewer than 50 ophthalmopathy, under 80 hyperthyroidism and approximately 17 progressor patients. Beyond this particular receptor, the publication reports: A 13 V-J signature model separated ophthalmopathy from stable hyperthyroidism, with nearly 90% sensitivity and around 84% specificity in cross-validation and 80%/75% in testing. Sample size was not statistically predetermined, and blinding of investigators to group allocation was not performed. Most expanded thyroid clonotypes (frequency above 0.001) were also found in blood, which suggests that blood repertoires may mirror thyroid immune responses. During validation, the model predicted progression to ophthalmopathy a median of approximately six months ahead of onset, with almost 71% sensitivity and 72% to 80% specificity.

Stable Graves' hyperthyroidism was defined as no progression to ophthalmopathy during 18 months of follow-up. Hyperthyroidism patients were aged 18 to 65 years and newly diagnosed, with disease duration of less than 2 months. Any patient with an uncontrolled infection, another autoimmune disease, pregnancy or lactation was excluded. Diagnoses were established on the basis of clinical symptoms, serum thyroxine and TRAb, thyroid ultrasound, and orbital computed tomography. PBMCs were separated from under 11 ml of fresh peripheral blood using Ficoll-Paque density gradient centrifugation. Total RNA was extracted using Trizol reagent, and RNA quality was assessed on an Agilent 2100 Bioanalyzer. CDR1 and CDR2, per the germline V gene, are ENHRY and SYGVKD. Between the V and J ends, shortened by 5 bases and 4 bases respectively, the junction contains 9 bases. The CDR3, cysteine through phenylalanine, is 13 amino acids long. The entry retains the CDR3 DNA only, 39 bases that are in frame from base 1.

TCR beta CDR3 regions were amplified from RNA transcripts. The first round of RT-PCR for the TCR CDR3 was performed with the HTBI primer set and the Qiagen OneStep RT-PCR kit. Libraries were constructed in a second round of multiplex PCR, after which size selection and purification were carried out. Libraries were sequenced paired-end with 100 bp reads on an Illumina HiSeq2000. The source study handled its data this way. Raw data were processed with SOAPnuke, discarding reads with adapters, uncalled bases, mean Phred below 15, or no exact constant-primer or identifier match. COPE v1.2.5 was used to merge the high-quality paired reads, and each unique nucleotide sequence was defined as a clonotype. Clonotypes were aligned to IMGT TRBV, TRBD and TRBJ reference segments using MiTCR v1.1. Analysis was restricted to V-J combinations with a frequency above 0.0001, which covered 99.2% of repertoires. The TCS score was defined as F50 (clonal expansion) divided by E x V (chaos), with BLOSUM62-based TCRdist calculated between CDR3 peptides within each V-J. Welch's t-statistics and random forest reduced 500 to 650 V-J features to roughly 13, which were used in a naive Bayes classifier (R e1071). Thyroid-blood repertoire similarity was quantified with the Morisita-Horn index. The raw public reads went through TCRdb reprocessing: fastp at Q25, MiXCR clone calling, in-frame beta chains kept. Rows merge per CDR3 protein into single entries with the most common DNA and genes. The V and J calls shown here were made by TCRdb, not taken from the authors' results. This sample lists nearly 750,000 distinct CDR3 sequences; approximately 40% were detected once. The leading ten clones occupy less than 40% of the sample.

This clonotype was detected a few times. Its binding antigen is unknown. No base quality values were provided; no much bigger clone lies one nucleotide off. This chain joins TRBV10-3 to TRBJ2-1, with no confident D gene call. The sequence was obtained from a woman in her thirties or forties with Graves' hyperthyroidism. What was sequenced was blood. The nucleotide sequence reads TGTGCCATCAGTCTTGGATCGTACAATGAGCAGTTCTTC. Its translation is CAISLGSYNEQFF.